Following are 9 T cell receptor beta chains from one sample sequenced in a study of CD8 T cells in ankylosing spondylitis. TCRdb ran MiXCR on the 5' RACE reads and lists one entry per CDR3 protein. The data contain just under 350,000 distinct CDR3 sequences, roughly 14% of them singletons. The sample comprised blood, either unsorted or a sorted T cell fraction (not recorded which). The receptors were gathered from a male donor with ankylosing spondylitis or in good health (not recorded which).

This clonotype was seen a few times. The J gene is TRBJ1-5, the V gene TRBV5-1; TRBD1 is a possible D gene (6 bases). In germline, CDR1 is SGHRS, CDR2 YFSETQ. Trimming removed 4 bases at V and 2 bases at J, with 10 bases between. The CDR3 loop spans 14 amino acids. In DNA, the CDR3 is TGCGCCAGCAGCACCTCAGGGGGCAATCAGCCCCAGCATTTT. Amino acid sequence: CASSTSGGNQPQHF.

The genes are TRBV10-3 and TRBJ1-1; no clear D. This CDR3 is 13 amino acids long. Trimming left V 4 bases short and J 1 base short, with 7 bases between. Germline loops: CDR1 ENHRY, CDR2 SYGVKD. CDR3 bases: TGTGCCATCAGTGCTACACGGAACACTGAAGCTTTCTTT. Protein: CAISATRNTEAFF.

This clonotype appeared many times. This chain connects TRBV5-1 to TRBJ1-1; D is possibly TRBD1 (5 bases). V was clipped by 5 bases and J by 0 bases, with 11 bases between them. The CDR3 spans 14 residues. Germline V lookup: CDR1 SGHRS, CDR2 YFSETQ. CDR3 nucleotide sequence: TGCGCCAGCAGTAAGGGGCAGCTGAACACTGAAGCTTTCTTT. This encodes CASSKGQLNTEAFF.

This clonotype has only a few counts. The CDR3 nucleotides are TGTGCCAGCAGCCCCCGGGACCGCACCGGGGAGCTGTTTTTT. The encoded protein is CASSPRDRTGELFF. V and J are TRBV4-2 and TRBJ2-2, with D perhaps assigned TRBD1 or TRBD2 (5 bases each). Deletions cut 4 bases from V and 4 bases from J, with 10 bases between. Looked up from germline, CDR1 is LGHNA and CDR2 is YNFKEQ. The CDR3 spans 14 residues.

This clonotype was observed a few times. Here the CDR3 DNA reads TGTGCCAGCAGGAATCGGGGGGCAGCTTCGACCGGGGAGCTGTTTTTT. Encoded protein: CASRNRGAASTGELFF. The rearrangement uses TRBV7-9 and TRBJ2-2; perhaps TRBD2 as D (7 bases). Trimming took 6 bases from V and 5 from J, leaving 19 bases between them. This CDR3 has 16 residues. CDR1 and CDR2 from the germline V gene are SEHNR and FQNEAQ (reference sequence).

This clonotype came up a few times. The J gene is TRBJ2-7, the V gene TRBV25-1, with 13 nucleotides matching TRBD2. CDR1 MGHDK and CDR2 SYGVNS come from the germline V gene. V shed 3 bases, J shed 6 bases, and the junction held 11 bases outside the gene matches. The CDR3 totals 17 residues. CDR3 region: CASSDPTSGRMGSEQYF. The CDR3 DNA sequence: TGTGCCAGCAGTGACCCGACTAGCGGGAGGATGGGCTCCGAGCAGTACTTC.

V and J are TRBV4-1 and TRBJ1-2, with TRBD1 identical over 8 bases. Germline loops: CDR1 MGHRA, CDR2 YSYEKL. CDR3 length: 15 residues. Germline trimming cut 1 base from V and 5 bases from J; bases unmatched to any gene: 6. The CDR3 loop reads CASSQGPGGRYGYTF. The CDR3 DNA reads as TGCGCCAGCAGCCAAGGCCCAGGGGGCAGGTATGGCTACACCTTC.

CDR3 region: CASSLGNQETQYF. CDR3 in DNA: TGTGCCAGCAGTCTGGGAAACCAAGAGACCCAGTACTTC. The chain recombines TRBV7-6 with TRBJ2-5; D not resolved. Deletions cut 6 bases from V and 0 bases from J, with 8 bases between. CDR3 length: 13 amino acids. Germline V CDR1 and CDR2: SGHVS, FNYEAQ.

The genes are TRBV10-3 and TRBJ2-1; maybe TRBD2 (6 bases). The CDR3 runs 13 residues. Germline V gene sequence: CDR1 ENHRY, CDR2 SYGVKD. Trimming removed 4 bases at V and 7 bases at J, with 11 bases between. The DNA for the CDR3 is TGTGCCATCAGTGCTTCTGGGGGGAATGAGCAGTTCTTC. Amino acid sequence: CAISASGGNEQFF.